Listed below are T cell receptor beta chains from one sample, sequenced in a study of blood T cells in healthy people across ages. TCRdb analysed the 5' RACE reads with MiXCR anew, one entry per CDR3 protein. The profile shows 600,000 to 800,000 distinct CDR3 sequences, more than 45% of them singletons. The sequencing input was blood. All receptors derive from a woman of 80 years or more in good health. Each CDR3 is given with its conserved first and last residue. Fields, in order: clone size, D gene, V gene, J gene, CDR3 protein, CDR3 DNA. The D gene is left open where the match is weak. Not every row has a clone size; where given, it reads once, few, many or a size class.

.	.	TRBV4-2	TRBJ2-5	CASSQDLYNEQYF	TGTGCCAGCAGCCAAGATCTGTACAATGAGCAGTACTTC
few	.	TRBV12-3/TRBV12-4	TRBJ1-6	CASSLAGGTLHF	TGTGCCAGCAGTTTAGCAGGGGGGACTCTCCACTTT
.	TRBD1	TRBV4-2	TRBJ2-2	CASSQAQGGTGELFF	TGTGCCAGCAGCCAGGCACAGGGGGGAACCGGGGAGCTGTTTTTT
.	.	TRBV7-8	TRBJ1-2	CASSLAQGRDYGYTF	TGTGCCAGCAGCTTAGCGCAGGGGAGAGACTATGGCTACACCTTC
many	.	TRBV3-1	TRBJ2-7	CASSHERYEQYF	TGTGCCAGCAGCCACGAACGGTACGAGCAGTACTTC
.	.	TRBV7-7	TRBJ2-1	CASSPGLGDYEQFF	TGTGCTAGCAGCCCCGGACTGGGCGACTATGAGCAGTTCTTC
.	.	TRBV4-3	TRBJ2-7	CASSQEGTGFSYEQYF	TGCGCCAGCAGCCAAGAAGGGACGGGTTTCTCCTACGAGCAGTACTTC
.	TRBD1	TRBV18	TRBJ1-1	CASSPRDRGSNTEAFF	TGTGCCAGCTCACCCCGGGACAGGGGGTCGAACACTGAAGCTTTCTTT
many	TRBD2	TRBV6-6	TRBJ2-7	CASSYRGGLMAEEQYF	TGTGCCAGCAGTTACCGGGGGGGACTTATGGCAGAAGAGCAGTACTTC
.	TRBD2	TRBV11-2	TRBJ2-3	CASSLLAGVITDTQYF	TGTGCCAGCAGCTTACTGGCGGGGGTAATTACAGATACGCAGTATTTT
few	.	TRBV20-1	TRBJ1-1	CSARVQPNTEAFF	TGCAGTGCTAGAGTGCAGCCGAACACTGAAGCTTTCTTT
many	TRBD1	TRBV2	TRBJ2-7	CASTGQRFYEQYF	TGTGCCAGCACGGGACAGCGGTTCTACGAGCAGTACTTC
many	.	TRBV3-1	TRBJ1-2	CASSQDWEIGYTF	TGTGCCAGCAGCCAAGATTGGGAGATTGGCTACACCTTC
few	TRBD1	TRBV5-6	TRBJ1-5	CASSHGQGLNQPQHF	TGTGCCAGCAGCCACGGACAGGGACTAAATCAGCCCCAGCATTTT
once	.	TRBV4-2	TRBJ2-1	CASSQEGPSSYNEQFF	TGTGCCAGCAGCCAAGAGGGGCCGAGCTCCTACAATGAGCAGTTCTTC
once	.	TRBV4-1	TRBJ1-5	CASSLDTNQPQHF	TGCGCCAGCAGCCTGGATACTAATCAGCCCCAGCATTTT
.	.	TRBV24-1	TRBJ2-5	CATSDPTSGKETQYF	TGTGCCACCAGTGACCCTACTTCAGGGAAAGAGACCCAGTACTTC
many	TRBD2	TRBV3-1	TRBJ2-3	CASSPARSGLGADTQYF	TGTGCCAGCAGCCCAGCCCGTTCGGGACTAGGGGCAGATACGCAGTATTTT
.	.	TRBV7-3	TRBJ2-7	CASSLTGGYLYEQYF	TGTGCCAGCAGCTTAACGGGGGGATACCTTTACGAGCAGTACTTC
many	TRBD1	TRBV5-1	TRBJ2-3	CASSPRTGVSTDTQYF	TGCGCCAGCAGCCCCCGGACAGGAGTAAGCACAGATACGCAGTATTTT
.	.	TRBV27	TRBJ1-2	CASSTTVNYGYTF	TGTGCCAGCAGTACGACAGTGAACTATGGCTACACCTTC
.	.	TRBV6-1	TRBJ1-2	CASSEGLNYGYTF	TGTGCCAGCAGTGAAGGTTTGAACTATGGCTACACCTTC
many	.	TRBV9	TRBJ2-1	CASSVAGAGQRVEQFF	TGTGCCAGCAGCGTAGCGGGAGCGGGACAACGGGTTGAGCAGTTCTTC
few	.	TRBV24-1	TRBJ2-2	CATSRRAGGELFF	TGTGCCACCAGTCGGCGGGCTGGCGGGGAGCTGTTTTTT
few	.	TRBV7-2	TRBJ1-1	CASSLTVGSEAFF	TGTGCCAGCAGCTTAACGGTTGGGTCTGAAGCTTTCTTT
.	.	TRBV28	TRBJ2-7	CAGGDTYYKQYF	TGTGCCGGGGGGGACACATACTACAAGCAGTACTTC
many	.	TRBV3-1	TRBJ2-7	CASSRDSWGEQYF	TGTGCCAGCAGCCGAGACAGTTGGGGCGAGCAGTACTTC
many	TRBD1	TRBV6-6	TRBJ2-3	CASRKTGGLTDTQYF	TGTGCCAGCAGGAAGACAGGGGGGTTGACAGATACGCAGTATTTT
few	TRBD1	TRBV5-1	TRBJ1-2	CASSLTGQGDYGYTF	TGCGCCAGCAGCTTGACGGGACAGGGGGACTATGGCTACACCTTC
many	TRBD2	TRBV29-1	TRBJ2-1	CSVPHSGRAGNEQFF	TGCAGCGTTCCCCATAGCGGGAGGGCCGGTAATGAGCAGTTCTTC
few	TRBD1	TRBV19	TRBJ2-1	CASSIRDRGAEQFF	TGTGCCAGTAGTATAAGGGACAGGGGGGCTGAGCAGTTCTTC
.	.	TRBV5-1	TRBJ2-2	CASSPGQNLLGELFF	TGCGCCAGCAGCCCTGGACAGAATCTACTGGGGGAGCTGTTTTTT
.	.	TRBV4-1	TRBJ1-6	CASSQGERYNSPLHF	TGCGCCAGCAGCCAAGGGGAGAGGTATAATTCACCCCTCCACTTT
.	.	TRBV27	TRBJ1-1	CASRSVEAFF	TGTGCCAGCAGGAGTGTTGAAGCTTTCTTT
.	TRBD1	TRBV12-3/TRBV12-4	TRBJ2-4	CASSPRQGENIQYF	TGTGCCAGCAGCCCCAGACAGGGAGAAAACATTCAGTACTTC
.	.	TRBV5-1	TRBJ2-7	CASTGTYEQYF	TGCGCCAGCACAGGCACCTACGAGCAGTACTTC